This TCR beta chain was sequenced in a study of blood T cell repertoires in COVID-19. Turning to the study itself: T cells, B-cell-depleted T cells, or PBMCs supplied cDNA or gDNA.

One Seattle source followed patients from active infection through their disease course. Some clones are missing from TCRdb's copy, which holds only in-frame ones; the method was immunoSEQ multiplex PCR. This table has under 250,000 clones, 92% appearing once. CDR3 length: 15 residues. Germline values: CDR1 MNHEY, CDR2 SVGAGI. V lost 2 bases and J lost 2, with 13 bases in between. Sequencing was done on a sample of peripheral blood. The sequence came from a man in his 60s with COVID-19, enrolled during active disease. The V gene is TRBV6-5, the J gene TRBJ2-7; D possibly corresponds to TRBD1 (5 bases). The CDR3, as DNA: TGTGCCAGCAGTTACGGCAAGACAGCGACCTACGAGCAGTACTTC. Translation: CASSYGKTATYEQYF.